Following are 25 T cell receptor beta chains from one sample sequenced in a study of blood T cells in healthy people across ages (dated by TCRdb to between 2014 and 2017). The library came from 5' RACE. TCRdb names Illumina HiSeq 2500 as the instrument used. A second PCR of about 6 to 11 cycles was performed with a sample-barcoded 5' primer and a J-beta primer mix. The raw public reads went through TCRdb reprocessing: fastp at Q25, MiXCR clone calling, in-frame beta chains kept. For every CDR3 protein sequence, its rows merge into one entry that carries the most common genes and DNA. The sample table holds about 1.8 million distinct CDR3 sequences, of which roughly 52% were seen once. Of the sample, around 2.1% falls within the top ten clones. Sequencing was done on a sample of blood. The source is a woman aged 40-49 years in good health.

This clonotype turned up a few times. This chain connects TRBV10-2 to TRBJ2-1; 12 bases match TRBD2. Germline loops: CDR1 WSHSY, CDR2 SAAADI. V was clipped by 7 bases and J by 4 bases; unmatched bases: 5. The CDR3 consists of 15 residues. The chain's CDR3 is CASKPTSGGYNEQFF. In nucleotides, the CDR3 is TGCGCCAGCAAACCCACTAGCGGGGGGTACAATGAGCAGTTCTTC.

This clonotype was recorded a few times. The chain combines TRBV29-1 with TRBJ2-1; D perhaps matches TRBD2 (6 bases). This CDR3 comprises 11 residues. Germline-derived CDR1 and CDR2 are SQVTM and ANQGSEA. Trimming stripped 3 bases from V and 9 bases from J, with 9 bases between. The chain's CDR3 is CSVDSGREQFF. CDR3 DNA sequence: TGCAGCGTTGATAGCGGACGTGAGCAGTTCTTC.

This clonotype was detected once. This chain connects TRBV4-2 to TRBJ2-5; D may be TRBD1 or TRBD2 (5 bases each). Germline assignment: CDR1 LGHNA and CDR2 YNFKEQ. This CDR3 has 16 residues. The V gene lost 1 base and the J gene lost 2 bases, with 14 bases spanning the gap. CDR3 region: CASSQAPGAGQETQYF. The CDR3 DNA sequence: TGTGCCAGCAGCCAAGCCCCCGGGGCAGGGCAAGAGACCCAGTACTTC.

This chain joins TRBV6-2 or TRBV6-3 and TRBJ2-7; D is perhaps TRBD1 (6 bases). Germline assignment: CDR1 MNHEY and CDR2 SVGEGT. V lost 5 bases to trimming and J lost 3 bases, with 17 bases between them. This CDR3 contains 15 residues. In nucleotides, the CDR3 is TGTGCCAGCAGTCCTAACAGGGTTTCAGTCTACGAGCAGTACTTC. Translation gives CASSPNRVSVYEQYF.

This chain's CDR3 is CSVDTLNTEAFF. The CDR3 DNA reads TGCAGCGTTGATACCCTGAACACTGAAGCTTTCTTT. This chain connects TRBV29-1 to TRBJ1-1; D not certain. The CDR3 has 12 amino acids. With 3 bases removed from V and 0 bases from J, the gap between germline ends came to 5 bases. Germline CDR1 is SQVTM and CDR2 is ANQGSEA.

This chain uses TRBV20-1 with TRBJ2-7; 8 bases map to TRBD1. CDR1 and CDR2 (germline): DFQATT, SNEGSKA (reference sequence). The CDR3 is made up of 13 amino acids. Trimming took 6 bases from V and 4 from J; bases not matched to a gene: 8. CDR3 residues: CSASHRGRYEQYF. The CDR3 nucleotides are TGCAGTGCATCTCACAGGGGGAGGTACGAGCAGTACTTC.

The V and J genes are TRBV6-1 and TRBJ2-7, with TRBD1 as a possible D gene (5 bases). Germline loops: CDR1 MNHNS, CDR2 SASEGT. There are 13 residues in the CDR3. The V gene lost 4 bases and the J gene lost 7 bases, with 14 bases spanning the gap. The CDR3 bases are TGTGCCAGCAGTGGACAGTCCCTGGGAGAGCAGTACTTC. Its translation is CASSGQSLGEQYF.

The rearrangement links TRBV5-4 to TRBJ1-6, with unresolved D. V was clipped by 0 bases and J by 10 bases, with 14 bases between them. Germline CDR1 is SGHNT and CDR2 is YYREEE (reference sequence). CDR3 length equals 15 residues. CDR3 protein: CASSLGSPMGSPLHF. Here the CDR3 DNA reads TGTGCCAGCAGCTTGGGGTCCCCGATGGGATCACCCCTCCACTTT.

This chain connects TRBV21-1 to TRBJ1-6. TRBV21-1 is designated a pseudogene. The CDR3 runs to 16 residues. The CDR3, as DNA: TGTGCCAGCAGCCAAACAGGCGGGGGGTATAATTCACCCCTCCACTTT. It codes for CASSQTGGGYNSPLHF.

This clonotype has only a few counts. DNA of the CDR3: TGTGCCAGCAATCCTCGCCGGGGTAGGACCTACAATGAGCAGTTCTTC. Its protein product is CASNPRRGRTYNEQFF. V usage is TRBV28 and J usage is TRBJ2-1, with D possibly TRBD2 on 5 matching bases. Germline CDR1 MDHEN, CDR2 SYDVKM. The CDR3 length is 16 residues. Trimming took off 7 bases at V and 2 bases at J, with 18 bases between the two ends.

V and J are TRBV6-5 and TRBJ2-7; TRBD2 is a possible D gene (5 bases). The DNA end is more similar to TRBJ2-4, so the J call may be wrong. The V gene's germline CDR1 is MNHEY and CDR2 SVGAGI. CDR3 length equals 15 residues. CDR3 sequence (DNA): TGTGCCAGCAGTCACCCCTCCGGGACCAAAAACATTCAGTACTTC. It translates to CASSHPSGTKNIQYF.

This chain joins TRBV12-3 or TRBV12-4 and TRBJ2-3; a possible D gene is TRBD2 (5 bases). Trimming pared 5 bases from V and 9 bases from J, leaving 12 bases between. There are 12 residues in the CDR3. CDR3 nucleotide sequence: TGTGCCAGCAGTACGGACCGGAGGACGCAGTATTTT. Encoded protein: CASSTDRRTQYF.

Turning to this clonotype: This may be a read error: a much more frequent sequence differs by one nucleotide. J is TRBJ2-1 and V is TRBV11-2; possibly TRBD2 for D (7 bases). The assigned J gene may be wrong: the sequence end matches TRBJ2-7 better. Germline CDR1 is SGHAT and CDR2 is FQNNGV. The CDR3 is made up of 15 amino acids. This CDR3 reads CASVEGGASYNEQYF. DNA for the CDR3: TGTGCCAGCGTTGAAGGGGGGGCATCCTACAATGAGCAGTACTTC.

This clonotype was found once. The chain combines TRBV7-2 with TRBJ2-3; possibly TRBD1 or TRBD2 for D (5 bases each). Deletions cut 5 bases from V and 3 bases from J, with 21 bases between. CDR1 and CDR2 (germline): SGHTA, FQGNSA. The CDR3 is 17 amino acids. This chain's CDR3 is CASSQSPIRGRTDTQYF. DNA of the CDR3: TGTGCCAGCAGCCAATCCCCGATTCGGGGCCGAACAGATACGCAGTATTTT.

This clonotype was seen only a few times. The chain uses TRBV28 and TRBJ2-5; 11 bases fit TRBD2. CDR1 and CDR2 from the germline V gene are MDHEN and SYDVKM. This CDR3 has 16 residues. V lost 5 bases to trimming and J lost 5 bases; unmatched junction nucleotides: 10. In DNA form, the CDR3 reads TGTGCCAGCAGTAAACCGACTAGCGGGGACGGGGAGACCCAGTACTTC. Protein: CASSKPTSGDGETQYF.

This clonotype came up a few times. The chain recombines TRBV20-1 with TRBJ2-1; D unclear. The germline V and J ends were trimmed by 4 bases and 10 bases, with 26 bases remaining between them. The CDR3 contains 16 residues. CDR1 and CDR2 (germline): DFQATT, SNEGSKA (reference sequence). CDR3 DNA: TGCAGTGCTACATCTCTACCGGGTCTGAGTAGTTTCGAGCAGTTCTTC. Its protein product is CSATSLPGLSSFEQFF.

The V gene is TRBV7-2, the J gene TRBJ1-1; 10 nucleotides match TRBD1. CDR3 length equals 15 residues. Germline CDR1 SGHTA, CDR2 FQGNSA. With V trimmed by 4 bases and J by 6 bases, 8 bases remained unmatched. CDR3 DNA: TGTGCCAGCAGCTCGGGACAGGGGCGGGACGCTGAAGCTTTCTTT. Its translation: CASSSGQGRDAEAFF.

This clonotype was seen more than once but under ten times. The rearrangement links TRBV7-2 to TRBJ2-1; TRBD2 aligns across 11 bases. Germline V gene sequence: CDR1 SGHTA, CDR2 FQGNSA. The CDR3 consists of 20 residues. V trimming: 2 bases; J trimming: 4 bases; junction bases outside the gene matches: 16. This CDR3 is CASSLRTTSGGAPRYNEQFF. The CDR3 DNA is TGTGCCAGCAGCTTACGGACCACTAGCGGGGGTGCCCCTAGGTACAATGAGCAGTTCTTC. The complete variable domain, with remaining parts taken from reference TRBV7-2 and TRBJ2-1, reads GAGVSQSPSNKVTEKGKDVELRCDPISGHTALYWYRQSLGQGLEFLIYFQGNSAPDKSGLPSDRFSAERTGGSVSTLTIQRTQQEDSAVYLCASSLRTTSGGAPRYNEQFFGPGTRLTVL.

V and J are TRBV10-2 and TRBJ2-2, with D unresolved. This CDR3 comprises 11 residues. The germline CDR1 and CDR2 sequences are WSHSY and SAAADI. V lost 3 bases and J 7 bases, leaving 3 bases between the germline ends. CDR3 sequence (DNA): TGCGCCAGCAGTGATGGCGGGGAGCTGTTTTTT. It encodes CASSDGGELFF.

Only a few counts were recorded for this clonotype. The rearrangement uses TRBV4-2 and TRBJ2-1, with 11 nucleotides matching TRBD2. The V gene's germline CDR1 is LGHNA and CDR2 YNFKEQ. The V and J ends lost 1 base and 8 bases, in that order; junction bases with no gene match: 7. The CDR3 spans 16 residues. This CDR3 reads CASSQAGSGGAHEQFF. The CDR3 DNA reads as TGTGCCAGCAGCCAAGCGGGTAGCGGGGGGGCACATGAGCAGTTCTTC.

The V and J genes are TRBV5-8 and TRBJ2-3, with unresolved D. Germline values: CDR1 SGHTS, CDR2 YDEGEE. Trimming shortened V by 0 bases and J by 3 bases, and 14 bases separated the two germline ends. This CDR3 is 16 amino acids long. CDR3 DNA: TGTGCCAGCAGCTTGGACCGACACTCAAAAACAGATACGCAGTATTTT. Protein: CASSLDRHSKTDTQYF. Filled out from reference TRBV5-8 and TRBJ2-3, the complete variable domain reads EAGVTQSPTHLIKTRGQQATLRCSPISGHTSVYWYQQALGLGLQFLLWYDEGEERNRGNFPPRFSGRQFPNYSSELNVNALELEDSALYLCASSLDRHSKTDTQYFGPGTRLTVL.

The chain combines TRBV20-1 with TRBJ1-5; tentative D call: TRBD1 (6 bases). Per the germline V gene, CDR1 is DFQATT and CDR2 is SNEGSKA (reference sequence). The CDR3 has 14 amino acids. Trimming pared 6 bases from V and 3 bases from J, leaving 15 bases between. CDR3 sequence (DNA): TGCAGTGCGGAGGGAGGGGGTAACAATCAGCCCCAGCATTTT. Protein: CSAEGGGNNQPQHF.

Comment on this clonotype: Germline is not matched at one junction end, which may reflect a read error. The V call is TRBV9, the J call TRBJ1-2; no clear D. Germline V gene sequence: CDR1 SGDLS, CDR2 YYNGEE. The CDR3 loop spans 14 amino acids. The CDR3: CASSVDSYQYGYIF. Written as DNA, the CDR3 is TGTGCCAGCAGCGTAGACAGTTACCAGTATGGCTACATCTTC.

The V and J genes are TRBV10-3 and TRBJ1-1; D unresolved. The CDR3 loop spans 15 amino acids. The V and J ends lost 0 bases and 4 bases respectively, with 12 bases between them. CDR1 ENHRY and CDR2 SYGVKD come from the germline V gene. The CDR3 loop reads CAISESNPPITEAFF. CDR3 coding DNA: TGTGCCATCAGTGAGTCTAACCCTCCGATCACTGAAGCTTTCTTT.

For this clonotype: The junction shows a germline mismatch at one end, possibly a read error. V is TRBV28 and J is TRBJ1-4; 7 positions match TRBD1. Germline CDR1 MDHEN, CDR2 SYDVKM. The CDR3 runs to 18 residues. This CDR3 reads CTSRTNPGGSLSDEKLFF. Here the CDR3 DNA reads TGTACCAGCAGAACAAATCCAGGGGGTAGTTTATCGGATGAAAAACTGTTTTTT.